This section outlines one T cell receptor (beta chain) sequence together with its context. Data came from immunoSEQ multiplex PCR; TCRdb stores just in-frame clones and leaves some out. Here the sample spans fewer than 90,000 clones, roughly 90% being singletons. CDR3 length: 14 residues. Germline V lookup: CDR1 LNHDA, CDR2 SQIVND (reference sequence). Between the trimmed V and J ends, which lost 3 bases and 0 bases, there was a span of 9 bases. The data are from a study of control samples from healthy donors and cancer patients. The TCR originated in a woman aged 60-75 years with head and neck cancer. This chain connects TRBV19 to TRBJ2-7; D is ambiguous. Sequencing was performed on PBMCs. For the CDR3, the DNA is TGTGCCAGTAGTATTGTCGGGTTCTCCTACGAGCAGTACTTC. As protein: CASSIVGFSYEQYF. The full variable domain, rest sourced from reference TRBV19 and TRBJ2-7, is DGGITQSPKYLFRKEGQNVTLSCEQNLNHDAMYWYRQDPGQGLRLIYYSQIVNDFQKGDIAEGYSVSREKKESFPLTVTSAQKNPTAFYLCASSIVGFSYEQYFGPGTRLTVT.